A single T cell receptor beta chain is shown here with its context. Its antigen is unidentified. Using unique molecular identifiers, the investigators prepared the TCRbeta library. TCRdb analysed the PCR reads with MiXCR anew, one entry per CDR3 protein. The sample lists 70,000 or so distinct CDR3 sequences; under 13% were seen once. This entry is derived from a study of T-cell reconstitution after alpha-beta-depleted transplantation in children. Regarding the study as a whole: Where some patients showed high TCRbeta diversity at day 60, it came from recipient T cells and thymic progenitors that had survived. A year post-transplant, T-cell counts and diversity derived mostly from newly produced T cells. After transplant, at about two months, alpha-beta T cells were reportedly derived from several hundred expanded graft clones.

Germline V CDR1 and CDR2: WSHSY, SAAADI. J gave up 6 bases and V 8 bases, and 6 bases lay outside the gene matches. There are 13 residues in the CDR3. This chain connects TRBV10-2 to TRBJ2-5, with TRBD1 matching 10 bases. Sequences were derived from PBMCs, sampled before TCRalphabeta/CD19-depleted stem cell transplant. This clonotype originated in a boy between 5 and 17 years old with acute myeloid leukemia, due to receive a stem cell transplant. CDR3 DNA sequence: TGCGCCAGCGGGACAGGGGTTTCGAAGACCCAGTACTTC. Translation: CASGTGVSKTQYF.